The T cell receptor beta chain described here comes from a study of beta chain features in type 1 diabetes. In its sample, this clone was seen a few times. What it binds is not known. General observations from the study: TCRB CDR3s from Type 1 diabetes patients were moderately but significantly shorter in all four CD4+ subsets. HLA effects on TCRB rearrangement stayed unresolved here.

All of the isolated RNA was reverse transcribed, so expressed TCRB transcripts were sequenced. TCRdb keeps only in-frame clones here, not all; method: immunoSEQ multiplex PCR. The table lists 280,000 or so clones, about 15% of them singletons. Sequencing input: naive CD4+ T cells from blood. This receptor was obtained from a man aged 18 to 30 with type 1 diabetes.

DNA of the CDR3: TGTGCCAGCAGTAGGGACTTACTCACCTACGAGCAGTACTTC. Its translation is CASSRDLLTYEQYF. The V gene is TRBV9, the J gene TRBJ2-7, with D maybe TRBD2 (6 bases). The CDR3 runs 14 residues. Germline CDR1 reads SGDLS; CDR2 reads YYNGEE. V shed 5 bases and J shed 2 bases, with 14 bases lying between them.